This T cell receptor (beta chain) was sequenced in a study of T cells after yellow fever vaccination. Study conclusions and caveats: Weaker in magnitude, the secondary response showed a faster peak on day 5 versus 15. Primary-vaccination clones mostly resurfaced post-booster (96% CD4, more than 85% CD8).

The CDR3 loop spans 15 amino acids. Germline CDR1 SGHRS, CDR2 YFSETQ. V lost 4 bases and J lost 6; bases outside the gene matches: 9. Template switching by 5'RACE produced TCR cDNA, adding a universal primer site and UMIs. One entry per CDR3 protein results from TCRdb running MiXCR on the 5' RACE reads. The profile covers approximately 160,000 distinct CDR3 sequences, with around 9.3% appearing a single time and roughly 40% taken by the ten largest. This clonotype was counted only a few times. Its antigen is undetermined. The sequence derives from a young man who received the YFV17D yellow fever vaccine. Source: CD8+ T cells sorted from PBMCs, taken 45 days after the yellow fever booster vaccination. V and J are TRBV5-1 and TRBJ1-1; TRBD1 matches at 10 bases. The CDR3 DNA reads TGCGCCAGCAGCCAACGGGACAGGGGAGATCCTGAAGCTTTCTTT. It translates to CASSQRDRGDPEAFF.